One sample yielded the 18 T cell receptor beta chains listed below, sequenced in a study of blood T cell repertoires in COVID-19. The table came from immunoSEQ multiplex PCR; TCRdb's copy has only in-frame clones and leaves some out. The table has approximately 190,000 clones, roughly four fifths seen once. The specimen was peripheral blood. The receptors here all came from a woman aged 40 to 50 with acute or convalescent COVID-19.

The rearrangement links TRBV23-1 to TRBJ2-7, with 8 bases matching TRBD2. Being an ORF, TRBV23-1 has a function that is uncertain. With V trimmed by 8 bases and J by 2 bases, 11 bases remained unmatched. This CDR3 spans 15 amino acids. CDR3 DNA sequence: TGCGCCAGCCGCGACCTAGCGGGCGCCGCCTACGAGCAGTACTTC. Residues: CASRDLAGAAYEQYF.

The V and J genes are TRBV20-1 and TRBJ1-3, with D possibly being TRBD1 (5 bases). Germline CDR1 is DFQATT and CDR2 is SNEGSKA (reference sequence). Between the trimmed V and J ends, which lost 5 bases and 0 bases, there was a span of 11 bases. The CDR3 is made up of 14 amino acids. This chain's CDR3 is CSAGGQGSGNTIYF. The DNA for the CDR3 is TGCAGTGCTGGTGGGCAGGGCTCTGGAAACACCATATATTTT.

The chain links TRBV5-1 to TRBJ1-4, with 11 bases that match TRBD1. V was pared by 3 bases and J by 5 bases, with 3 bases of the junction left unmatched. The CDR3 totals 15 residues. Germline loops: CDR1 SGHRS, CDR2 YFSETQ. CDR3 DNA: TGCGCCAGCAGCTGGTGGACAGGGGGCAATGAAAAACTGTTTTTT. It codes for CASSWWTGGNEKLFF.

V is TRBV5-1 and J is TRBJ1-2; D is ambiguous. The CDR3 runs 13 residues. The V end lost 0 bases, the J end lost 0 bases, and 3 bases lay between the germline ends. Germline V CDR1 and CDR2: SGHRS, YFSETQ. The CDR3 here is CASSLDTNYGYTF. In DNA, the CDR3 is TGCGCCAGCAGCTTGGATACTAACTATGGCTACACCTTC.

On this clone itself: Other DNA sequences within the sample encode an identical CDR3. CDR3 amino acids: CASSLLAGGETQYF. CDR3 sequence (DNA): TGTGCCAGCAGTTTACTAGCGGGCGGGGAGACCCAGTACTTC. V gene TRBV27 combines with J gene TRBJ2-5; 8 bases line up with TRBD2. J lost 5 bases, V lost 2 bases, and 4 bases had no gene match. The CDR3 covers 14 residues. Per the germline V gene, CDR1 is MNHEY and CDR2 is SMNVEV (reference sequence).

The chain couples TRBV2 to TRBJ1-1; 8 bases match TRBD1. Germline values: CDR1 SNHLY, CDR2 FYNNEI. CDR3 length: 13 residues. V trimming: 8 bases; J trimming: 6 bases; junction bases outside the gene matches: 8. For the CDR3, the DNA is TGTGCCAGCCTACAGGGGGATGAGGCTGAAGCTTTCTTT. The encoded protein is CASLQGDEAEAFF. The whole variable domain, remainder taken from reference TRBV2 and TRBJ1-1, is EPEVTQTPSHQVTQMGQEVILRCVPISNHLYFYWYRQILGQKVEFLVSFYNNEISEKSEIFDDQFSVERPDGSNFTLKIRSTKLEDSAMYFCASLQGDEAEAFFGQGTRLTVV.

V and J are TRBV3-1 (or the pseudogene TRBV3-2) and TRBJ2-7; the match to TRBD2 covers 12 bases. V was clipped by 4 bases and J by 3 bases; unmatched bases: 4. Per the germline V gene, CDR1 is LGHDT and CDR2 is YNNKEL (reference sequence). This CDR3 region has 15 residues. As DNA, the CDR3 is TGTGCCAGCAGCCGAGGACTAGCGGGACTCTACGAGCAGTACTTC. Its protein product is CASSRGLAGLYEQYF.

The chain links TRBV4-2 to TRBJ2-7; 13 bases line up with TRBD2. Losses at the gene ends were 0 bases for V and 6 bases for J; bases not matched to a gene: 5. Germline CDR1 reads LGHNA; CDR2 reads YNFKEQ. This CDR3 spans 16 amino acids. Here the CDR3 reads CASSQDGTSGKVEQYF. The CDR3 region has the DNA TGTGCCAGCAGCCAAGATGGGACTAGCGGGAAGGTCGAGCAGTACTTC.

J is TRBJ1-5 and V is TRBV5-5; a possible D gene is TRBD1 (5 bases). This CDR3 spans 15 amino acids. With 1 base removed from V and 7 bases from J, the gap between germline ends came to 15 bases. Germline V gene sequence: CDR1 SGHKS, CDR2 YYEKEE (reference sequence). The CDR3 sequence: CASSLWEGIWQPQHF. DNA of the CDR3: TGTGCCAGCAGCTTGTGGGAGGGGATCTGGCAGCCCCAGCATTTT.

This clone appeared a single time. The CDR3 loop is CASSQVKESYEQYF. DNA of the CDR3: TGTGCCAGCAGCCAAGTGAAGGAGTCCTACGAGCAGTACTTC. The chain combines TRBV3-1 (or the pseudogene TRBV3-2) with TRBJ2-7, with D unclear. Trimming removed 1 base at V and 1 base at J, with 8 bases between. There are 14 residues in the CDR3. Germline assignment: CDR1 LGHDT and CDR2 YNNKEL (reference sequence).

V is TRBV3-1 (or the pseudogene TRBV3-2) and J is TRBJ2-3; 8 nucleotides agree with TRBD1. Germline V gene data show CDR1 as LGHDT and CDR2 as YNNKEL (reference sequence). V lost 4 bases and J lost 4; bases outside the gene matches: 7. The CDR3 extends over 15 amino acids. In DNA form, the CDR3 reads TGTGCCAGCAGCCTTCAGGGGGCTGTTGCAGATACGCAGTATTTT. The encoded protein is CASSLQGAVADTQYF.

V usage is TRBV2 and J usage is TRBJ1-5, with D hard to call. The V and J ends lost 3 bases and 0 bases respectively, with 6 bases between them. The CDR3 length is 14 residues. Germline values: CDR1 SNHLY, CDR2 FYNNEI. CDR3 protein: CASSDSYSNQPQHF. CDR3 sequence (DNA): TGTGCCAGCAGTGACAGTTATAGCAATCAGCCCCAGCATTTT.

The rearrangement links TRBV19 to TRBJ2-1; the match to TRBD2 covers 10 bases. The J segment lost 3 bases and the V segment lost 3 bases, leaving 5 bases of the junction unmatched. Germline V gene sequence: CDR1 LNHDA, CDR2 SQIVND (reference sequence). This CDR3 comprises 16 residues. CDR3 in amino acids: CASSMKLAGYYNEQFF. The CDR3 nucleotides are TGTGCCAGTAGTATGAAACTAGCGGGATACTACAATGAGCAGTTCTTC.

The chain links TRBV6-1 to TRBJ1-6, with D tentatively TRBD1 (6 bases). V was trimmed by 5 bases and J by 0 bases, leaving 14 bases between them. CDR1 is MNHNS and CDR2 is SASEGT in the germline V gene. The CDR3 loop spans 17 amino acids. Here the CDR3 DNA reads TGTGCCAGCAGTAAAGACAGGTTCGGCTCCTATAATTCACCCCTCCACTTT. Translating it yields CASSKDRFGSYNSPLHF.

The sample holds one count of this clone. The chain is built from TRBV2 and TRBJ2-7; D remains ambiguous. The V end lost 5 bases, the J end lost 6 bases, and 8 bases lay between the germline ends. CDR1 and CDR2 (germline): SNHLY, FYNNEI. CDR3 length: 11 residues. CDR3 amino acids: CASSPSREQYF. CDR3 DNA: TGTGCCAGCAGTCCCTCTCGCGAGCAGTACTTC.

The CDR3 loop is CASRPTGVNEKLFF. As DNA, the CDR3 is TGTGCCAGCAGGCCGACAGGGGTAAATGAAAAACTGTTTTTT. The chain links TRBV6-5 to TRBJ1-4, with TRBD1 matching 8 bases. Losses at the gene ends were 6 bases for V and 5 bases for J; bases not matched to a gene: 5. The CDR3 runs 14 residues. Germline V gene sequence: CDR1 MNHEY, CDR2 SVGAGI.

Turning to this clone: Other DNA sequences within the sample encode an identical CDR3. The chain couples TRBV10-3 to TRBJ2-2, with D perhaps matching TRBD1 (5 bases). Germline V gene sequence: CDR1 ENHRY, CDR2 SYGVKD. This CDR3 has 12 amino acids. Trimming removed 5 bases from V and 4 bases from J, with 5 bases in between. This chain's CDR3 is CAISQGTGELFF. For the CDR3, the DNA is TGTGCCATCAGTCAGGGCACCGGGGAGCTGTTTTTT.

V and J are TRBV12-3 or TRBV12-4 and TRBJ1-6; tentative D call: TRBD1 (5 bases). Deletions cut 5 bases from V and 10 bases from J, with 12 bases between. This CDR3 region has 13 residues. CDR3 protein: CASSLQGFSPLHF. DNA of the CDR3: TGTGCCAGCAGTCTCCAGGGTTTCTCACCCCTCCACTTT.